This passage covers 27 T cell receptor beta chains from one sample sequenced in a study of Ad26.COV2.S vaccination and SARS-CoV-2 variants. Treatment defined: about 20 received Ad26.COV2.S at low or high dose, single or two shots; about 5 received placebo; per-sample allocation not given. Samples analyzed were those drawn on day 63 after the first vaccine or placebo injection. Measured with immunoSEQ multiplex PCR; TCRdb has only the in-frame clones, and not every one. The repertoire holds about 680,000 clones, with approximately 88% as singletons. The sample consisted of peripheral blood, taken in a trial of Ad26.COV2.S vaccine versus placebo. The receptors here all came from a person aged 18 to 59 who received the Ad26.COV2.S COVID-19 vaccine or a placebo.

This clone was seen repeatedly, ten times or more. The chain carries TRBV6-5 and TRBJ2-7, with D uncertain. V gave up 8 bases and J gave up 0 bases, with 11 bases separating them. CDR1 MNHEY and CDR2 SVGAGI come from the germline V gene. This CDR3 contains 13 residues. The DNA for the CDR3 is TGTGCCAGCTCCGAGGCAGGCTCCTACGAGCAGTACTTC. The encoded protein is CASSEAGSYEQYF.

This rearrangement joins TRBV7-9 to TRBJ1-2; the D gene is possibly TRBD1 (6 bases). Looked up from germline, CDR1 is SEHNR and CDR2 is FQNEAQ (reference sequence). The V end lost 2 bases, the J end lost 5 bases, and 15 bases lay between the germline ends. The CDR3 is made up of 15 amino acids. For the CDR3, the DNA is TGTGCCAGCAGCTTACCGGGGACACTCTTTTATGGCTACACCTTC. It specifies CASSLPGTLFYGYTF.

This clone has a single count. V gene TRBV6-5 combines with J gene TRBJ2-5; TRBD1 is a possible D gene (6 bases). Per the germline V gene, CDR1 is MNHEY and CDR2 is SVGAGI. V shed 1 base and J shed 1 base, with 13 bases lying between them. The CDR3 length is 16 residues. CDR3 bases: TGTGCCAGCAGTTACTTCGGACAGAAGACCCAAGAGACCCAGTACTTC. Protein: CASSYFGQKTQETQYF.

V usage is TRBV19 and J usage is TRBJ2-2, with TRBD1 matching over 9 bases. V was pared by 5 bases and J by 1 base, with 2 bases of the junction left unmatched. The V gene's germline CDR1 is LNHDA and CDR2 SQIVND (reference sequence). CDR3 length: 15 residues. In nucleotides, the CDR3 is TGTGCCAGTAGTTGGGGACAGGGGAACACCGGGGAGCTGTTTTTT. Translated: CASSWGQGNTGELFF.

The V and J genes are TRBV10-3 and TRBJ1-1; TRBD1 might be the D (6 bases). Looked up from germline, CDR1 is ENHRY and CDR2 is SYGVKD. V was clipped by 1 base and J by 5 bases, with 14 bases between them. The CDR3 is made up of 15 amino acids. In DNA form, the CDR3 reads TGTGCCATCAGTGAGTTCGGGGGGGCGGATACTGAAGCTTTCTTT. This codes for CAISEFGGADTEAFF.

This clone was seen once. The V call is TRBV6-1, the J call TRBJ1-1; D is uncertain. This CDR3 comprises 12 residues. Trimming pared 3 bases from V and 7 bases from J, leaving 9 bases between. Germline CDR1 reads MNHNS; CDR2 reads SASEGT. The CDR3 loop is CASSEWGYEAFF. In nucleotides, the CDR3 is TGTGCCAGCAGTGAGTGGGGATATGAAGCTTTCTTT.

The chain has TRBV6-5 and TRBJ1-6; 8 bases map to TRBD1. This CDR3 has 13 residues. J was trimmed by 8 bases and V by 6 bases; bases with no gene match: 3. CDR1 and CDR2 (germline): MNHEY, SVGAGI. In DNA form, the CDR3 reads TGTGCCAGCAGCCTGACAGGGGATTCACCCCTCCACTTT. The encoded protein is CASSLTGDSPLHF.

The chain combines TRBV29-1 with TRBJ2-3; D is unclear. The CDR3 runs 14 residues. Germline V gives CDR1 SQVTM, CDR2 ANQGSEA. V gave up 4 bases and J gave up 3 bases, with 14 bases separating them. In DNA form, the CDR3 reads TGCAGCGTTGCGGCAAGGGTACGGACAGATACGCAGTATTTT. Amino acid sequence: CSVAARVRTDTQYF.

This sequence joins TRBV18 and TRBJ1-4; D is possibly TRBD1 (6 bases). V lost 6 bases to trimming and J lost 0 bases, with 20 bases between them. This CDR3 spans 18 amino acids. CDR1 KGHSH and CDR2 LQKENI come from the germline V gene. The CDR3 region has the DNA TGTGCCAGCTCCCCGACCGGGACAAACATTGCAACTAATGAAAAACTGTTTTTT. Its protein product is CASSPTGTNIATNEKLFF.

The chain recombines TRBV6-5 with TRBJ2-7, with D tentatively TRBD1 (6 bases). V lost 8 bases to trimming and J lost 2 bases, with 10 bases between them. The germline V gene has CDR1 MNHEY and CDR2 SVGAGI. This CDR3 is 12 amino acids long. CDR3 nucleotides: TGTGCCAGCCGGACAGAGACCTACGAGCAGTACTTC. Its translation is CASRTETYEQYF.

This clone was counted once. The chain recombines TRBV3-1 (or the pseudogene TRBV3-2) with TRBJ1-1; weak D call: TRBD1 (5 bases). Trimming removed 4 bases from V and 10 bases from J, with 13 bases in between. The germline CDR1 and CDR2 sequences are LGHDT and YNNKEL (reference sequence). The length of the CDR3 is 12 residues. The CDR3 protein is CASSRDPNRAFF. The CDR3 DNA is TGTGCCAGCAGCCGGGACCCGAACCGAGCTTTCTTT.

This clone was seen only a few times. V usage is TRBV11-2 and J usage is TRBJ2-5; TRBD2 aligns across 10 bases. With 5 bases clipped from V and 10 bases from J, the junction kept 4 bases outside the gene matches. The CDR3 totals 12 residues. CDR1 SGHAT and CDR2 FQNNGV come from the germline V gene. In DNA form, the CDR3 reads TGTGCCAGCAGCCCAATAGCGGGAGGCCAGTACTTC. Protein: CASSPIAGGQYF.

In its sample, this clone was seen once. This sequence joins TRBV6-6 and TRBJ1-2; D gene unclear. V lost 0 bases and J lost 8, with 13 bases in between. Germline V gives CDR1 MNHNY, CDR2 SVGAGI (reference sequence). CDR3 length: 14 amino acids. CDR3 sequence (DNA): TGTGCCAGCAGTTACTCCCCGGAGGTGGGAGGCTACACCTTC. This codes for CASSYSPEVGGYTF.

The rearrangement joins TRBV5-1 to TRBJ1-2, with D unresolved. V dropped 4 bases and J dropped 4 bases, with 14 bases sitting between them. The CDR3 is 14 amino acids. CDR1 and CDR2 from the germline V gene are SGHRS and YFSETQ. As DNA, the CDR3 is TGCGCCAGCAGCCCCCGGGAGGGATCCTATGGCTACACCTTC. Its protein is CASSPREGSYGYTF.

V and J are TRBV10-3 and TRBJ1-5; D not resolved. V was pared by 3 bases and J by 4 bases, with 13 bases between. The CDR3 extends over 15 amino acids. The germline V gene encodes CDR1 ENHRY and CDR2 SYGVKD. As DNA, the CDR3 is TGTGCCATCAGTGAATCAGTTCCCCCGAATCAGCCCCAGCATTTT. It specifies CAISESVPPNQPQHF.

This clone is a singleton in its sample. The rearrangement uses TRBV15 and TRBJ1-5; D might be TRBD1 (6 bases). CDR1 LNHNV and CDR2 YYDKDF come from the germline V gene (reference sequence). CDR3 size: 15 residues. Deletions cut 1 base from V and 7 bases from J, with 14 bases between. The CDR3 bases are TGTGCCACCAGCAGAGGTATGGGGGGCTACCAGCCCCAGCATTTT. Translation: CATSRGMGGYQPQHF.

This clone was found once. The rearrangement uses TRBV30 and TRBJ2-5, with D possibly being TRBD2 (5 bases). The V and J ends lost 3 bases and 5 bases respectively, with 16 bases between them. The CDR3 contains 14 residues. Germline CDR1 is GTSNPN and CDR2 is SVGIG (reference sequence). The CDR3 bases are TGTGCCTGGAGGGTGTCGGGGTCCCGGGAGACCCAGTACTTC. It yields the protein CAWRVSGSRETQYF.

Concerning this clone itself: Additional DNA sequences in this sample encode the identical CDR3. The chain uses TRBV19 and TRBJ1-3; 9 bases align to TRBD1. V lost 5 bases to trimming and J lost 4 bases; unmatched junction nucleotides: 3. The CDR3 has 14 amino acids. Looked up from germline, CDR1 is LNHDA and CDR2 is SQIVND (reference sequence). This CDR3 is CASSPTGGGNTIYF. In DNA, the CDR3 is TGTGCCAGTAGTCCGACAGGGGGAGGAAACACCATATATTTT.

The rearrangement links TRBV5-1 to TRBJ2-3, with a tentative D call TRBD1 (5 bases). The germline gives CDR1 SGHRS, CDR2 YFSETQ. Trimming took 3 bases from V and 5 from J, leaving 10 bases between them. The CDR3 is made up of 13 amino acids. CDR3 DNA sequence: TGCGCCAGCAGCTCAGACAGTTTAGATACGCAGTATTTT. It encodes CASSSDSLDTQYF.

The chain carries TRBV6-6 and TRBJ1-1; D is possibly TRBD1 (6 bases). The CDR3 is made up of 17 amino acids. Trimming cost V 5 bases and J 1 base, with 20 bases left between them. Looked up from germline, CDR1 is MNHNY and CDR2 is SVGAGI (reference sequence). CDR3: CASSLQLDRSWNTEAFF. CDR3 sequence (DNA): TGTGCCAGCAGTCTCCAACTCGACAGGTCGTGGAACACTGAAGCTTTCTTT.

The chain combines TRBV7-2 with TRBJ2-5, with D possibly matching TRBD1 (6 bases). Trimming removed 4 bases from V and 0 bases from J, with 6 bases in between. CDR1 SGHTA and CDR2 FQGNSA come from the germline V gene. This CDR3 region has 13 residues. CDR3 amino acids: CASSWDNQETQYF. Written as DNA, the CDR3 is TGTGCCAGCAGCTGGGACAACCAAGAGACCCAGTACTTC.

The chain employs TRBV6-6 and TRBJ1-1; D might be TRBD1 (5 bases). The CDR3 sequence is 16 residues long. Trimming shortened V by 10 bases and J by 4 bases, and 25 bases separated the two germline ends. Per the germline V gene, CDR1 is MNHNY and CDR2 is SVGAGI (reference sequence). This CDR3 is CATRWGRGYEGTEAFF. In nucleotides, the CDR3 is TGTGCCACCAGGTGGGGGAGGGGATACGAGGGCACTGAAGCTTTCTTT.

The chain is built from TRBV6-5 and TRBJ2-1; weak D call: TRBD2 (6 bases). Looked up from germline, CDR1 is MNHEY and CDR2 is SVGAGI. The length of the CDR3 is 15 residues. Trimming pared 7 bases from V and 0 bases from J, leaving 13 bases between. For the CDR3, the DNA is TGTGCCAGCACATCTAGCGTATCCTCCTACAATGAGCAGTTCTTC. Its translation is CASTSSVSSYNEQFF.

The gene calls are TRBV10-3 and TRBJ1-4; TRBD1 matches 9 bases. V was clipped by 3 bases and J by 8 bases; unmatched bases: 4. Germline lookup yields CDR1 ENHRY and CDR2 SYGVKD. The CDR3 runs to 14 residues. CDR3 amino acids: CAISDLQGAEKLFF. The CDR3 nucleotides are TGTGCCATCAGTGATCTACAGGGGGCGGAAAAACTGTTTTTT.

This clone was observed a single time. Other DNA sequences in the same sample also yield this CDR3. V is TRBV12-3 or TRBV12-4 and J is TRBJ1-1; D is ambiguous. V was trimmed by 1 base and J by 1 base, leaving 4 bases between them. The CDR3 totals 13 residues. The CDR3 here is CASSLGQNTEAFF. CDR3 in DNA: TGTGCCAGCAGTTTAGGACAGAACACTGAAGCTTTCTTT.

The CDR3 is CATSDPRGTNTGELFF. The CDR3 DNA follows: TGTGCCACCAGTGATCCCAGGGGTACGAACACCGGGGAGCTGTTTTTT. V gene TRBV24-1 combines with J gene TRBJ2-2; D is perhaps TRBD1 (6 bases). V shed 3 bases and J shed 0 bases, with 10 bases lying between them. The CDR3 consists of 16 residues. CDR1 is KGHDR, CDR2 SFDVKD, per germline.

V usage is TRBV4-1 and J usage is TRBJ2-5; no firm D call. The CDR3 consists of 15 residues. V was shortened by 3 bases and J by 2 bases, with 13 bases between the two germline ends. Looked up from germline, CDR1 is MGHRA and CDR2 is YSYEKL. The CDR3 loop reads CASSQATSLQETQYF. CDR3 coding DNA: TGCGCCAGCAGCCAGGCGACATCCCTTCAAGAGACCCAGTACTTC.